This TCR beta chain was found in a study of metastatic and nonmetastatic thyroid tumors. Study observations and caveats: As reported, TCR beta diversity in blood and tumor was significantly higher in malignant thyroid tumors than in benign nodules.

Thyroid surgery took place with no prior treatment in any patient. Original processing methods: What underpinned the distant-metastasis classifier for papillary thyroid cancer was the set of CDR3 differences across clinicopathological groups. TCRdb reanalyzed the PCR reads with MiXCR. TCRdb, not the original authors, processed these V and J calls. Here the sample spans approximately 84,000 clones, 15% being singletons. This clone was observed at least ten times. Its antigen remains unidentified. Material for sequencing was blood. This receptor was identified in a female donor with papillary thyroid cancer or a benign thyroid nodule (not recorded which). Some clones in this sample may be carry-over from other donors' samples.

DNA for the CDR3: TGTGCCAGCAGCCTGACAGGGAGAGTGAATCAGCCCCAGCATTTT. Protein product: CASSLTGRVNQPQHF. The V gene is TRBV7-2, the J gene TRBJ1-5; 7 bases fit TRBD1. CDR3 length: 15 amino acids. The V gene end was trimmed by 5 bases and the J gene end by 4 bases; junction bases not matched to a gene: 8. Germline-derived CDR1 and CDR2 are SGHTA and FQGNSA.